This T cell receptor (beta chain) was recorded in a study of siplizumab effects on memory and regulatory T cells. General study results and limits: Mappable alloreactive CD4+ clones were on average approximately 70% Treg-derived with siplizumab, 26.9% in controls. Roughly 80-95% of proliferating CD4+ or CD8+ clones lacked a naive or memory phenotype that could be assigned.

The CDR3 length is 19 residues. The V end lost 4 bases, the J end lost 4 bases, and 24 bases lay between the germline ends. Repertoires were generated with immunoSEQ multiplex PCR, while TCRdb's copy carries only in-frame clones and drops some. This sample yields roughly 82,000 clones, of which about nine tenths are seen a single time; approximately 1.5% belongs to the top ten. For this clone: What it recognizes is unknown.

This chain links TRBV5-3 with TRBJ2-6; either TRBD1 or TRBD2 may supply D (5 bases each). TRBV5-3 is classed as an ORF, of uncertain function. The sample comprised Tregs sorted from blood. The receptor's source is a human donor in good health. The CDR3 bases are TGTGCCAGAAGCCTTCCCGACCCCGGGACCAGAGGGGGGGCCAACGTCCTGACTTTC. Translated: CARSLPDPGTRGGANVLTF.